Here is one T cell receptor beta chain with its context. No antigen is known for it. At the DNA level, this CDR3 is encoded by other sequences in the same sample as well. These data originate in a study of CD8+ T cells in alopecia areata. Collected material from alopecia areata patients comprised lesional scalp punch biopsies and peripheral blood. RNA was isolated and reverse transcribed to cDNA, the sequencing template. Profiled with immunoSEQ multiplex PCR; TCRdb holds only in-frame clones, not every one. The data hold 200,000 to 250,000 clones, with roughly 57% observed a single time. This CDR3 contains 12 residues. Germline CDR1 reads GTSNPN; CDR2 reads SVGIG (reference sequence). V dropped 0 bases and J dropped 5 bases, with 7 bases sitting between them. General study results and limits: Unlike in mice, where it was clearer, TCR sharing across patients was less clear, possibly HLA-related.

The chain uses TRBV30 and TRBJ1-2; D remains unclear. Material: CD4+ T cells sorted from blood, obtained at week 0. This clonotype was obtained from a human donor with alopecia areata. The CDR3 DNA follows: TGTGCCTGGAGTGTAGGAGGGTATGGCTACACCTTC. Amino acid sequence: CAWSVGGYGYTF. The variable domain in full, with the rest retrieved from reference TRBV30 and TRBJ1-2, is SQTIHQWPATLVQPVGSPLSLECTVEGTSNPNLYWYRQAAGRGLQLLFYSVGIGQISSEVPQNLSASRPQDRQFILSSKKLLLSDSGFYLCAWSVGGYGYTFGSGTRLTVV.